These T cell receptor beta chains were read from a single sample in a study of naive CD8 T cells in extremely preterm neonates. Assay: immunoSEQ multiplex PCR; the TCRdb copy retains only in-frame clones and omits some. The sample has 20,000 to 30,000 clones; about 87% are singletons. The sample was naive CD8+ T cells from cord blood. The receptors derive from a boy who was born preterm. The CDR3 runs from the conserved cysteine through the conserved F or W. The D gene is left open where the match is weak. Clone size, where shown, is once, few, many, or a class for clones that have expanded.

d_call	clone_size	v_call	j_call	cdr3_aa	cdr3_nt
NA	few	TRBV7-6	TRBJ2-7	CASSLAGGYEQYF	TGTGCCAGCAGCTTAGCAGGGGGCTACGAGCAGTACTTC
TRBD1	NA	TRBV10-3	TRBJ1-1	CAIRQGAEAFF	TGTGCCATCAGACAGGGGGCTGAAGCTTTCTTT
TRBD2	NA	TRBV12-5	TRBJ2-7	CASGLAGVGSYEQYF	TGTGCTAGTGGTTTAGCGGGGGTCGGGTCCTACGAGCAGTACTTC
NA	NA	TRBV9	TRBJ2-2	CASSGQGGELFF	TGTGCCAGCAGCGGGCAGGGCGGGGAGCTGTTTTTT
TRBD2	NA	TRBV2	TRBJ2-5	CASSEGTSGGEGTQYF	TGTGCCAGCAGTGAGGGAACTAGCGGGGGAGAGGGGACCCAGTACTTC
TRBD2	NA	TRBV5-1	TRBJ2-3	CASSLELAGSPDTQYF	TGCGCCAGCAGCTTGGAACTAGCGGGGTCTCCAGATACGCAGTATTTT
NA	few	TRBV5-6	TRBJ1-5	CASSLAGQPQHF	TGTGCCAGCAGCTTGGCAGGGCAGCCCCAGCATTTT
TRBD2	NA	TRBV4-2	TRBJ2-1	CASSQQTSGGNEQFF	TGTGCCAGCAGCCAACAGACTAGCGGGGGCAATGAGCAGTTCTTC
TRBD2	NA	TRBV5-1	TRBJ2-7	CASSLVTSGGYEQYF	TGCGCCAGCAGCTTGGTGACTAGCGGGGGGTACGAGCAGTACTTC
NA	few	TRBV30	TRBJ1-1	CAWSWNTEAFF	TGTGCCTGGAGTTGGAACACTGAAGCTTTCTTT
NA	NA	TRBV6-4	TRBJ2-3	CASSEGGGPDTQYF	TGTGCCAGCAGTGAAGGGGGGGGGCCAGATACGCAGTATTTT
NA	NA	TRBV4-2	TRBJ1-6	CASSPARGNSPLHF	TGTGCCAGCAGCCCTGCCAGGGGAAATTCACCCCTCCACTTT
NA	NA	TRBV27	TRBJ2-7	CASSSGYNVNEQYF	TGTGCCAGCAGTTCAGGTTATAATGTGAACGAGCAGTACTTC
TRBD2	NA	TRBV27	TRBJ2-2	CASSLAGGNTGELFF	TGTGCCAGCAGTCTAGCGGGGGGGAACACCGGGGAGCTGTTTTTT
TRBD2	NA	TRBV9	TRBJ2-3	CASSVGTILAGGRTDTQYF	TGTGCCAGCAGCGTAGGAACTATCCTAGCGGGGGGGCGGACAGATACGCAGTATTTT
NA	NA	TRBV11-3	TRBJ1-2	CASSSGDYGYTF	TGTGCCAGCAGCTCAGGGGACTATGGCTACACCTTC
TRBD1	NA	TRBV6-5	TRBJ1-1	CASSYTGGTEAFF	TGTGCCAGCAGTTACACAGGGGGCACTGAAGCTTTCTTT
TRBD2	NA	TRBV10-1	TRBJ2-3	CASSDGASGSTDTQYF	TGCGCCAGCAGTGATGGGGCTAGCGGGAGCACAGATACGCAGTATTTT
TRBD1	once	TRBV13	TRBJ2-7	CASSLGDRGYEQYF	TGTGCCAGCAGCTTAGGGGACAGGGGGTACGAGCAGTACTTC
TRBD2	NA	TRBV9	TRBJ2-1	CASSVAGGNNEQFF	TGTGCCAGCAGCGTAGCGGGGGGGAACAATGAGCAGTTCTTC
TRBD2	NA	TRBV30	TRBJ2-3	CAWSVLASTDTQYF	TGTGCCTGGAGTGTACTAGCGAGCACAGATACGCAGTATTTT
NA	once	TRBV5-1	TRBJ1-2	CASSLTNYGYTF	TGCGCCAGCAGCTTGACAAACTATGGCTACACCTTC
NA	NA	TRBV20-1	TRBJ1-2	CSARDYGYTF	TGCAGTGCTAGAGACTATGGCTACACCTTC
TRBD1	NA	TRBV25-1	TRBJ2-1	CASSPRQGASYNEQFF	TGTGCCAGCAGTCCCCGACAGGGGGCTAGCTACAATGAGCAGTTCTTC
NA	NA	TRBV4-3	TRBJ1-1	CASSQDGNTEAFF	TGCGCCAGCAGCCAAGATGGGAACACTGAAGCTTTCTTT
TRBD1	NA	TRBV27	TRBJ2-5	CASSLSTGGETQYF	TGTGCCAGCAGTTTATCGACAGGGGGGGAGACCCAGTACTTC
NA	few	TRBV4-1	TRBJ1-6	CASSHNSPLHF	TGCGCCAGCAGCCATAATTCACCCCTCCACTTT
NA	NA	TRBV5-1	TRBJ1-2	CASSLKGRDAYGYTF	TGCGCCAGCAGCCTTAAGGGGAGGGATGCTTATGGCTACACCTTC
NA	NA	TRBV5-1	TRBJ2-1	CASSPLGPFSYNEQFF	TGCGCCAGCAGCCCCCTGGGGCCCTTTTCCTACAATGAGCAGTTCTTC
TRBD1	NA	TRBV10-1	TRBJ2-5	CASSDRRDRETQYF	TGCGCCAGCAGTGATCGCCGGGACAGGGAGACCCAGTACTTC
TRBD2	NA	TRBV6-5	TRBJ2-7	CASSAGLAGVREQYF	TGTGCCAGCAGTGCAGGACTAGCGGGGGTGAGGGAGCAGTACTTC
NA	NA	TRBV4-1	TRBJ2-3	CASSQTSTDTQYF	TGCGCCAGCAGCCAAACTAGCACAGATACGCAGTATTTT
NA	NA	TRBV5-4	TRBJ2-7	CASSADSEQYF	TGTGCCAGCAGCGCCGACAGCGAGCAGTACTTC
NA	NA	TRBV9	TRBJ2-3	CASSGGSYTDTQYF	TGTGCCAGCAGTGGGGGGTCTTACACAGATACGCAGTATTTT